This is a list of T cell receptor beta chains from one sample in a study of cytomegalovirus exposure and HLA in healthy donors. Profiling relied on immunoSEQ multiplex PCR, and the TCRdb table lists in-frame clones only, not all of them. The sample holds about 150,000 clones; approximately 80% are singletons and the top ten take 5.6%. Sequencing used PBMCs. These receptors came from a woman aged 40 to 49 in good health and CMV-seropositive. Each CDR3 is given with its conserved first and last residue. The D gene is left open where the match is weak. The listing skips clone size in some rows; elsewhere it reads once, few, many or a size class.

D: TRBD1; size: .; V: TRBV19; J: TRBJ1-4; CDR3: CASTQGATNEKLFF; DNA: TGTGCCAGTACCCAGGGGGCAACTAATGAAAAACTGTTTTTT
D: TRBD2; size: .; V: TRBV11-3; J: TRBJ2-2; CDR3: CASSQTAGGTGELFF; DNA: TGTGCCAGCAGCCAGACGGCGGGAGGCACCGGGGAGCTGTTTTTT
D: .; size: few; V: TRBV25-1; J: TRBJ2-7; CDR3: CASSERAGGGYEQYF; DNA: TGTGCCAGCAGTGAACGGGCAGGGGGAGGCTACGAGCAGTACTTC
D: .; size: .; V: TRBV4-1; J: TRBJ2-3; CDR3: CASSRSGAYYTDTQYF; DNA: TGCGCCAGCAGCCGCTCAGGGGCCTATTACACAGATACGCAGTATTTT
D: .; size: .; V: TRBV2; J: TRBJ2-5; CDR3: CASARRRDSQETQYF; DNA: TGTGCCAGCGCGAGGAGGAGGGACTCCCAAGAGACCCAGTACTTC
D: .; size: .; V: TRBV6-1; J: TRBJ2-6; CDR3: CASSESGSGANVLTF; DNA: TGTGCCAGCAGTGAATCAGGTTCTGGGGCCAACGTCCTGACTTTC
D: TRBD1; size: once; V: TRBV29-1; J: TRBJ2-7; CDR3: CSVGSGQGFYEQYF; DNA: TGCAGCGTCGGATCGGGACAGGGTTTCTACGAGCAGTACTTC
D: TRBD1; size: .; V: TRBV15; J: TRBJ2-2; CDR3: CATRRGGRALSYTGELFF; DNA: TGTGCCACCAGAAGAGGGGGCAGGGCCCTAAGTTACACCGGGGAGCTGTTTTTT
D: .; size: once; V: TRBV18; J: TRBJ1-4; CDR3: CASSYRDLGSSTNEKLFF; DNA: TGTGCCAGCTCCTACAGGGACCTCGGGTCTTCCACTAATGAAAAACTGTTTTTT
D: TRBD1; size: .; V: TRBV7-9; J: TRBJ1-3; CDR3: CASSLRGQVSGNTIYF; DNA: TGTGCCAGCAGCTTACGGGGACAGGTCTCTGGAAACACCATATATTTT
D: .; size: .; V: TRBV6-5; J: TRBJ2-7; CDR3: CASSRGTVSYEQYF; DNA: TGTGCCAGCAGCCGCGGGACAGTTTCCTACGAGCAGTACTTC
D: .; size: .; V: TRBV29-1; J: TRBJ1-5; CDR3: CSVVGDSNQPQHF; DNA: TGCAGCGTTGTGGGAGATAGCAATCAGCCCCAGCATTTT
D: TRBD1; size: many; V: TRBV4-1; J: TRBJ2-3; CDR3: CASSQEGPDRVPDTQYF; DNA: TGCGCCAGCAGCCAAGAAGGCCCGGACAGGGTCCCAGATACGCAGTATTTT
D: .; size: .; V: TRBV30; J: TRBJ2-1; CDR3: CAWSARGHNEQFF; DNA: TGTGCCTGGAGTGCCCGAGGTCACAATGAGCAGTTCTTC
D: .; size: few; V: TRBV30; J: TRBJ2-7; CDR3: CAWSRDMAYEQYF; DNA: TGTGCCTGGTCCCGGGACATGGCCTACGAGCAGTACTTC
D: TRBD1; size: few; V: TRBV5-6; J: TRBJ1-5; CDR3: CASSLGSHRGNQPQHF; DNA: TGTGCCAGCAGCTTGGGGAGCCACAGGGGTAATCAGCCCCAGCATTTT
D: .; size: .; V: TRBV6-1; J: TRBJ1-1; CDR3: CASNNQGYTEAFF; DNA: TGTGCCAGCAATAACCAGGGGTACACTGAAGCTTTCTTT
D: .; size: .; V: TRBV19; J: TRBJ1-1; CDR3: CASRAGQTLGTEAFF; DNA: TGTGCCAGTAGAGCGGGTCAAACCCTTGGGACTGAAGCTTTCTTT
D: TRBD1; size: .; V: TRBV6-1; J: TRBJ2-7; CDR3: CASSESYAGQGFYEQYF; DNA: TGTGCCAGCAGTGAAAGCTACGCGGGACAGGGGTTTTACGAGCAGTACTTC
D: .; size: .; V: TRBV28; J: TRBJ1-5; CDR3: CASSYSWSNQPQHF; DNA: TGTGCCAGCAGCTATAGTTGGAGCAATCAGCCCCAGCATTTT
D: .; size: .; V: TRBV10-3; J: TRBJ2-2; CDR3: CAISESGTASTGELFF; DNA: TGTGCCATCAGTGAGTCCGGGACTGCATCCACCGGGGAGCTGTTTTTT
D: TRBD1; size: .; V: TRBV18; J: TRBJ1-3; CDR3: CASSPTPTGGGNTIYF; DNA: TGTGCCAGCTCACCCACCCCCACAGGGGGTGGAAACACCATATATTTT
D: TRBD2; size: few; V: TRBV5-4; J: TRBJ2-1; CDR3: CASSLEAGYNNEQFF; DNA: TGTGCCAGCAGCTTGGAAGCGGGATATAACAATGAGCAGTTCTTC
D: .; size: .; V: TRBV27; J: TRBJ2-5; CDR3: CASSSSGRRETQYF; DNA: TGTGCCAGCAGTTCGTCAGGCAGGCGAGAGACCCAGTACTTC
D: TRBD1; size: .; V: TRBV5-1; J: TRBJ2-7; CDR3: CASRTGAQSYEQYF; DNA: TGCGCCAGCAGGACAGGGGCCCAATCCTACGAGCAGTACTTC
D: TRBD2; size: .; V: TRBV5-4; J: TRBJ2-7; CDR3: CASSSLTSGATYEQYF; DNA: TGTGCCAGCAGCTCCCTTACTAGCGGGGCCACCTACGAGCAGTACTTC
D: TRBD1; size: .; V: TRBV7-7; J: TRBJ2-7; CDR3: CASSPGTDSYEQYF; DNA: TGTGCTAGCAGCCCTGGGACAGACTCCTACGAGCAGTACTTC
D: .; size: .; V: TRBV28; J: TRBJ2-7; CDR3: CASRTQGYEQYF; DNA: TGTGCCAGCAGAACACAGGGCTACGAGCAGTACTTC
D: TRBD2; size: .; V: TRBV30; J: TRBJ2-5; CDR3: CAWSVMGLAGGQETQYF; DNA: TGTGCCTGGAGTGTAATGGGACTAGCGGGAGGGCAAGAGACCCAGTACTTC
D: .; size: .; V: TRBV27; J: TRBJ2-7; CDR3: CASSVYQGYEQYF; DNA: TGTGCCAGCAGTGTATACCAGGGTTACGAGCAGTACTTC
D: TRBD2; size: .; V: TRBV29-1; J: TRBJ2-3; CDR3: CSVERREGRGVADTQYF; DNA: TGCAGCGTTGAAAGGCGGGAGGGCCGAGGCGTAGCAGATACGCAGTATTTT
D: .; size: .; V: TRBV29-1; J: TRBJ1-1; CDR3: CSVEETGLNTEAFF; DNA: TGCAGCGTTGAGGAAACAGGCTTGAACACTGAAGCTTTCTTT
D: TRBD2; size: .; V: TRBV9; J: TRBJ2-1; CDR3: CASSAREGYNEQFF; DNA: TGTGCCAGCAGCGCTAGGGAGGGCTACAATGAGCAGTTCTTC
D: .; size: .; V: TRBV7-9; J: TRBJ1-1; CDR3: CASSLEAGEAFF; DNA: TGTGCCAGCAGCTTAGAGGCGGGGGAAGCTTTCTTT
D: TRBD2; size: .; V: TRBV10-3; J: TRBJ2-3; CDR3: CAISGLAGADTQYF; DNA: TGTGCCATCAGTGGACTAGCGGGAGCAGATACGCAGTATTTT
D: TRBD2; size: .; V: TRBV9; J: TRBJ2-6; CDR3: CASSVGTTFAGANVLTF; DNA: TGTGCCAGCAGCGTGGGGACTACATTTGCTGGGGCCAACGTCCTGACTTTC
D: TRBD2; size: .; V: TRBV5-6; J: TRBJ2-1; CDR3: CASSPGGLAFFREQFF; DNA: TGTGCCAGCAGCCCTGGGGGACTAGCGTTTTTTCGGGAGCAGTTCTTC
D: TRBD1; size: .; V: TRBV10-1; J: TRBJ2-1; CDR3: CASSEGNRGRSYNEQFF; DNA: TGCGCCAGCAGTGAGGGAAACAGGGGGCGATCCTACAATGAGCAGTTCTTC
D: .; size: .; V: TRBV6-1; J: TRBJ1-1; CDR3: CASSPAPEYTEAFF; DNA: TGTGCCAGCAGCCCCGCCCCGGAGTACACTGAAGCTTTCTTT
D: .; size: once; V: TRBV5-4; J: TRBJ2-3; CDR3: CASSPGGQWDTDTQYF; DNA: TGTGCCAGCAGCCCCGGAGGACAGTGGGACACAGATACGCAGTATTTT
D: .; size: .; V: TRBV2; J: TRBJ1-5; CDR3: CASSEREGPRPQHF; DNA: TGTGCCAGCAGTGAACGGGAGGGCCCCAGGCCCCAGCATTTT
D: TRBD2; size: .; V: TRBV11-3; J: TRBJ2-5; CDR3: CASSPDSGRSQETQYF; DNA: TGTGCCAGCAGCCCGGACAGCGGGAGGTCCCAAGAGACCCAGTACTTC
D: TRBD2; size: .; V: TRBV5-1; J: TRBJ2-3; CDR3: CASSPGTTSGADTQYF; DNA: TGCGCCAGCAGCCCCGGGACTACCTCCGGCGCAGATACGCAGTATTTT
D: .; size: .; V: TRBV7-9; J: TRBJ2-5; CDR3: CASTGPETQYF; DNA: TGTGCCAGCACTGGCCCAGAGACCCAGTACTTC